This T cell receptor (beta chain) was sequenced for a study of blood T cell repertoires in COVID-19. Produced via immunoSEQ multiplex PCR; TCRdb's table is partial and in-frame only. The table has 150,000 to 200,000 clones, 65% to 85% seen once. The germline V gene has CDR1 SGHNT and CDR2 YYREEE (reference sequence). V was clipped by 4 bases and J by 0 bases; unmatched bases: 10. The CDR3 runs to 16 residues. Participants were aged about 18 to 100 years from 20 to 30 US areas. The V call is TRBV5-4, the J call TRBJ2-7; TRBD1 matches 7 bases. Input material: PBMCs or T cells enriched from blood (not recorded which). The origin of this receptor is a man aged 35 to 55 who had recovered from COVID-19. Here the CDR3 reads CASSRPGQASSYEQYF. DNA for the CDR3: TGTGCCAGCAGCCGACCCGGACAGGCGAGCTCCTACGAGCAGTACTTC.